A single sample gave rise to the 14 T cell receptor beta chains below, sequenced in a study of CXCR3-negative and CXCR3-positive naive CD8 T cells. Study results and caveats: CXCR3-positive naive cells carried more hydrophobic TRB CDR3s than CXCR3-negative naive cells did.

5' RACE that incorporated UMI labels was used to prepare the TRB cDNA libraries. TCRdb derives one entry per CDR3 protein from the 5' RACE reads, leaving out DNA. The table lists more than 5,000 distinct CDR3 sequences. These receptors have no identified antigens. The sample was naive CXCR3+ CD8+ T cells from blood. Subset meaning: CD45RO-CCR7+CD27+CD95- naive CD8+ T cells expressing CXCR3 (TNR3+). The receptors were gathered from a human donor in good health. Some clones in this sample may be carry-over from other donors' samples.

This chain links TRBV11-1 with TRBJ2-1; TCRdb lists TRBD2, though no DNA is available to test this call. The CDR3 has 18 amino acids. Looked up from germline, CDR1 is SGHAT and CDR2 is FQDESV (reference sequence). The CDR3: CASSSGLAGGPWDNEQFF.

This clonotype is classed as medium-sized by frequency. The chain couples TRBV4-2 to TRBJ2-1; TCRdb indicates TRBD2, and absent DNA this call remains unverified. CDR1 is LGHNA and CDR2 is YNFKEQ in the germline V gene. The CDR3 is 16 residues long. The CDR3 region is CASSQPPSGAENEQFF.

The rearrangement joins TRBV5-6 to TRBJ1-4. Germline assignment: CDR1 SGHDT and CDR2 YYEEEE. This CDR3 spans 15 amino acids. The CDR3 sequence is CASSLDGGFNEKLFF.

V usage is TRBV9 and J usage is TRBJ1-5; TCRdb indicates TRBD1, and absent DNA this call remains unverified. CDR3 length equals 14 residues. Per germline, CDR1 SGDLS and CDR2 YYNGEE. Here the CDR3 reads CASSVGQVLQPQHF.

V usage is TRBV20-1 and J usage is TRBJ2-5; the D call from TCRdb, TRBD1, cannot be confirmed without DNA. The V gene's germline CDR1 is DFQATT and CDR2 SNEGSKA (reference sequence). This CDR3 region has 13 residues. This CDR3 is CSARGPSRETQYF.

Judged by frequency, this clonotype is medium-sized (0.01 to 0.1%). The V call is TRBV6-2 or TRBV6-3, the J call TRBJ2-4. CDR3 length: 13 residues. Germline CDR1 reads MNHEY; CDR2 reads SVGEGT. The CDR3 loop reads CASSQDDTNIQYF.

This clonotype shows up as medium-sized by frequency. The chain recombines TRBV12-3 or TRBV12-4 with TRBJ1-2. This CDR3 is built from 15 residues. This CDR3 reads CASSLSPGTAYGYTF.

The chain has TRBV5-1 and TRBJ2-2; TCRdb returns TRBD1, unconfirmable since there is no DNA. Germline lookup yields CDR1 SGHRS and CDR2 YFSETQ. This CDR3 has 17 residues. The CDR3 protein is CASSLARGASSTGELFF.

V usage is TRBV2 and J usage is TRBJ2-7. CDR1 SNHLY and CDR2 FYNNEI come from the germline V gene. This CDR3 has 12 residues. The chain's CDR3 is CASSEAGGEQYF.

CDR3 loop: CASSTGVTNEKLFF. V is TRBV5-4 and J is TRBJ1-4; TCRdb picks TRBD1, but there is no DNA to check that call. The germline V gene encodes CDR1 SGHNT and CDR2 YYREEE (reference sequence). CDR3 length: 14 residues.

By frequency, this clonotype is medium-sized. CDR3 region: CSVGWQMMSSYNEQFF. The gene calls are TRBV29-1 and TRBJ2-1. From germline, CDR1 is SQVTM and CDR2 ANQGSEA. This CDR3 is built from 16 residues.

This clonotype is medium-sized (0.01 to 0.1%) by frequency. The genes are TRBV27 and TRBJ2-7; TCRdb's assignment of TRBD2 cannot be checked, as there is no DNA. The CDR3 extends over 16 amino acids. Germline values: CDR1 MNHEY, CDR2 SMNVEV (reference sequence). The CDR3 is CASSLSGGRSINEQYF.

The genes are TRBV7-2 and TRBJ2-7. The CDR3 is 15 amino acids. CDR1 and CDR2 (germline): SGHTA, FQGNSA. CDR3 region: CASSLGYRESHEQYF.

This rearrangement joins TRBV3-1 to TRBJ2-5; TCRdb reports TRBD2, a call that lacks DNA to check it against. Germline V lookup: CDR1 LGHDT, CDR2 YNNKEL (reference sequence). CDR3 length: 17 amino acids. CDR3 in amino acids: CASRPKERGAYQETQYF.